The sequence of this TCR beta chain was determined in a study of post-analysis software for immune sequencing data. This clonotype was seen a handful of times. Its antigen is unknown. Overall study findings and caveats: Compared with controls, patients had more of about 5 TRBV segments, including TRBV5-6, TRBV5-1 and TRBV20-1.

Sequencing libraries made from TCR beta cDNA carried unique molecular identifiers. TCRdb reprocessed the PCR reads with MiXCR, giving one entry per CDR3 protein. The data show hundreds of thousands of distinct CDR3 sequences, with 59% seen just once and about 11% held by the top ten. Per the germline V gene, CDR1 is DFQATT and CDR2 is SNEGSKA (reference sequence). After removal of 3 bases from V and 2 bases from J, the junction contained 5 bases not matched to a gene. The length of the CDR3 is 15 residues. Material for sequencing was blood. V and J are TRBV20-1 and TRBJ2-1; TRBD2 matches 9 bases. The sequence was collected from a girl aged 2-10 years with multiple sclerosis. The CDR3 loop is CSARLTSGTYNEQFF. The CDR3 DNA follows: TGCAGTGCTAGGTTGACTAGCGGAACCTACAATGAGCAGTTCTTC.